A single sample gave rise to the 25 T cell receptor beta chains below, sequenced in a study of blood T cell repertoires in COVID-19. This table comes from immunoSEQ multiplex PCR, and its TCRdb copy is limited to in-frame clones, with some not included. Found here are about 70,000 clones, more than 75% of them singletons; the top ten hold 13%. Sequencing input: peripheral blood. These receptors were collected from a woman aged 55-69 years with acute or convalescent COVID-19.

The genes are TRBV28 and TRBJ2-7; a possible D gene is TRBD1 (5 bases). Trimming took 2 bases from V and 1 from J, leaving 6 bases between them. The CDR3 length is 13 residues. Germline V gene data show CDR1 as MDHEN and CDR2 as SYDVKM. The CDR3 DNA reads as TGTGCCAGCAGTTTAACAGGATCCTACGAGCAGTACTTC. It codes for CASSLTGSYEQYF.

The chain is built from TRBV5-1 and TRBJ2-3; TRBD1 agrees at 7 bases. The trim removed 0 bases at V and 2 bases at J, leaving 6 bases unmatched. From germline, CDR1 is SGHRS and CDR2 YFSETQ. The length of the CDR3 is 16 residues. The CDR3 loop is CASSLGPGGITDTQYF. For the CDR3, the DNA is TGCGCCAGCAGCTTGGGGCCAGGGGGAATCACAGATACGCAGTATTTT.

The V and J genes are TRBV19 and TRBJ1-1, with TRBD1 matching over 8 bases. CDR1 is LNHDA and CDR2 is SQIVND in the germline V gene (reference sequence). This CDR3 is 13 amino acids long. With 5 bases clipped from V and 5 bases from J, the junction kept 4 bases outside the gene matches. The CDR3 nucleotides are TGTGCCAGTAGTGGTAACAGGGGGACTGAAGCTTTCTTT. Encoded protein: CASSGNRGTEAFF.

The chain recombines TRBV3-1 (or the pseudogene TRBV3-2) with TRBJ1-6; the D is unclear. V was clipped by 1 base and J by 9 bases, with 10 bases between them. CDR1 and CDR2 (germline): LGHDT, YNNKEL (reference sequence). This CDR3 region has 14 residues. The CDR3 nucleotides are TGTGCCAGCAGCCAAGGTCGGGTAGCTTCACCCCTCCACTTT. Amino acid sequence: CASSQGRVASPLHF.

The chain carries TRBV7-3 and TRBJ2-1, with TRBD2 matching over 7 bases. This CDR3 comprises 15 residues. Trimming took 5 bases from V and 5 from J; bases not matched to a gene: 9. Germline assignment: CDR1 SGHTA and CDR2 FQGTGA. The CDR3 is CASSLMAGVDNEQFF. The CDR3, as DNA: TGTGCCAGCAGCCTGATGGCGGGGGTGGACAATGAGCAGTTCTTC.

Notes on this clone: Additional DNA sequences in this sample encode the identical CDR3. This chain connects TRBV4-2 to TRBJ1-1; TRBD1 agrees at 9 bases. V shed 3 bases and J 1 base; nucleotides not matched to a gene: 0. The CDR3 is 14 residues long. Germline V gives CDR1 LGHNA, CDR2 YNFKEQ. The CDR3 loop reads CASSQDRGNTEAFF. For the CDR3, the DNA is TGTGCCAGCAGCCAGGACAGGGGGAACACTGAAGCTTTCTTT.

The chain employs TRBV30 and TRBJ1-4; D uncertain. CDR3 size: 14 residues. Germline assignment: CDR1 GTSNPN and CDR2 SVGIG (reference sequence). The V and J ends lost 3 bases and 6 bases respectively, with 14 bases between them. CDR3 loop: CAWRGGGIDEKLFF. CDR3 sequence (DNA): TGTGCCTGGAGGGGTGGAGGAATAGATGAAAAACTGTTTTTT.

The V and J genes are TRBV5-1 and TRBJ2-1; the D gene is possibly TRBD2 (5 bases). Germline lookup yields CDR1 SGHRS and CDR2 YFSETQ. Trimming shortened V by 2 bases and J by 2 bases, and 8 bases separated the two germline ends. The CDR3 loop spans 14 amino acids. CDR3 residues: CASSLSGAYNEQFF. The CDR3 region has the DNA TGCGCCAGCAGCTTATCCGGGGCCTACAATGAGCAGTTCTTC.

This clone was observed a few times. This rearrangement joins TRBV6-5 to TRBJ1-1; D gene ambiguous. The V and J ends lost 7 bases and 5 bases respectively, with 8 bases between them. The CDR3 has 11 amino acids. Germline assignment: CDR1 MNHEY and CDR2 SVGAGI. The CDR3 DNA is TGTGCCAGCATCCCTTATACTGAAGCTTTCTTT. Translation: CASIPYTEAFF.

Regarding this clone: The same CDR3 is also encoded by other DNA sequences in this sample. This rearrangement joins TRBV11-2 to TRBJ1-2; 7 bases agree with TRBD1. The germline CDR1 and CDR2 sequences are SGHAT and FQNNGV. The CDR3 is 13 amino acids. Germline trimming cut 5 bases from V and 3 bases from J; bases unmatched to any gene: 3. As DNA, the CDR3 is TGTGCCAGCAGCCCAGGACAGGACTATGGCTACACCTTC. Amino acids: CASSPGQDYGYTF. Together with reference TRBV11-2 and TRBJ1-2, the CDR3 gives the full variable domain: EAGVAQSPRYKIIEKRQSVAFWCNPISGHATLYWYQQILGQGPKLLIQFQNNGVVDDSQLPKDRFSAERLKGVDSTLKIQPAKLEDSAVYLCASSPGQDYGYTFGSGTRLTVV.

The chain carries TRBV6-5 and TRBJ1-6; the D is unclear. Germline V lookup: CDR1 MNHEY, CDR2 SVGAGI. Trimming took off 6 bases at V and 7 bases at J, with 7 bases between the two ends. The CDR3 runs to 12 residues. The CDR3 nucleotides are TGTGCCAGCAGGGCCAACAATTCACCCCTCCACTTT. Residues: CASRANNSPLHF.

The chain employs TRBV18 and TRBJ1-2; 11 bases are shared with TRBD1. The germline V gene encodes CDR1 KGHSH and CDR2 LQKENI. The ends lost 2 bases at V and 6 bases at J; junction bases unmatched: 8. The CDR3 has 16 amino acids. The CDR3 region has the DNA TGTGCCAGCTCACCAGGGAATGGACAGGGGGCGGATGGCTACACCTTC. This gives the protein CASSPGNGQGADGYTF.

The chain is built from TRBV19 and TRBJ2-1; 8 positions match TRBD2. The germline gives CDR1 LNHDA, CDR2 SQIVND (reference sequence). This CDR3 contains 16 residues. The trim removed 5 bases at V and 4 bases at J, leaving 10 bases unmatched. The CDR3 is CASSSSAGAPYNEQFF. The CDR3 DNA reads as TGTGCCAGTAGTTCTTCAGCGGGGGCCCCTTACAATGAGCAGTTCTTC.

The rearrangement uses TRBV20-1 and TRBJ2-7; a weak D match, TRBD2 (5 bases). Germline V gene data show CDR1 as DFQATT and CDR2 as SNEGSKA (reference sequence). The V and J ends lost 6 bases and 5 bases respectively, with 8 bases between them. The CDR3 spans 10 residues. This chain's CDR3 is CSASRDEQYF. In DNA form, the CDR3 reads TGCAGTGCGTCGAGGGACGAGCAGTACTTC.

V is TRBV27 and J is TRBJ1-5, with 10 bases that match TRBD1. V trimming: 2 bases; J trimming: 6 bases; junction bases outside the gene matches: 4. The V gene's germline CDR1 is MNHEY and CDR2 SMNVEV (reference sequence). There are 15 residues in the CDR3. CDR3 in amino acids: CASSLGQGVFQPQHF. The CDR3 region has the DNA TGTGCCAGCAGTTTAGGACAGGGGGTGTTTCAGCCCCAGCATTTT.

CDR3 residues: CASRWRQVGYTF. CDR3 bases: TGTGCCAGCAGGTGGAGACAGGTCGGCTACACCTTC. The genes are TRBV21-1 and TRBJ1-2; the D call of TRBD1 is as the table states it, not checked on the DNA. TRBV21-1 has pseudogene status. This CDR3 has 12 residues.

The J gene is TRBJ1-5, the V gene TRBV19; 7 nucleotides agree with TRBD1. The CDR3 totals 14 residues. The junction had 3 bases not matched to a gene; V was cut back by 4 bases and J by 3 bases. Germline values: CDR1 LNHDA, CDR2 SQIVND (reference sequence). The CDR3 DNA reads as TGTGCCAGTAGTAGGGGACAGCCCAATCAGCCCCAGCATTTT. Its translation is CASSRGQPNQPQHF.

Details on this clone: Other DNA sequences of this sample code for an identical CDR3. This chain links TRBV9 with TRBJ1-3; no definite D call. The CDR3 extends over 14 amino acids. V lost 0 bases, J lost 0 bases, and 4 bases lay in between. Looked up from germline, CDR1 is SGDLS and CDR2 is YYNGEE. DNA for the CDR3: TGTGCCAGCAGCGTAGCCGGCTCTGGAAACACCATATATTTT. Its translation is CASSVAGSGNTIYF.

The chain couples TRBV2 to TRBJ2-1, with 12 bases identical to TRBD2. Germline V gives CDR1 SNHLY, CDR2 FYNNEI. This CDR3 has 15 residues. The junction had 4 bases not matched to a gene; V was cut back by 6 bases and J by 4 bases. The CDR3 loop is CASSQTSGGYNEQFF. The DNA for the CDR3 is TGTGCCAGCAGCCAGACTAGCGGGGGTTACAATGAGCAGTTCTTC.

The chain employs TRBV12-5 and TRBJ1-3; D is possibly TRBD1 (5 bases). Germline assignment: CDR1 LGHNT and CDR2 FRNRAP. The CDR3 is made up of 16 amino acids. V was shortened by 7 bases and J by 0 bases, with 16 bases between the two germline ends. CDR3 loop: CASASPGGGSGNTIYF. Here the CDR3 DNA reads TGTGCTAGTGCCTCCCCGGGGGGAGGCTCTGGAAACACCATATATTTT. Full variable domain (missing parts from reference TRBV12-5 and TRBJ1-3): DARVTQTPRHKVTEMGQEVTMRCQPILGHNTVFWYRQTMMQGLELLAYFRNRAPLDDSGMPKDRFSAEMPDATLATLKIQPSEPRDSAVYFCASASPGGGSGNTIYFGEGSWLTVV.

The chain carries TRBV20-1 and TRBJ1-2; possible D gene TRBD1, 5 bases. The germline V gene encodes CDR1 DFQATT and CDR2 SNEGSKA (reference sequence). The CDR3 totals 12 residues. Trimming cost V 3 bases and J 8 bases, with 13 bases left between them. CDR3 amino acids: CSASEGLWGYTF. Written as DNA, the CDR3 is TGCAGTGCTAGTGAGGGGCTTTGGGGCTACACCTTC.

The chain links TRBV10-3 to TRBJ1-1; TRBD1 aligns across 7 bases. The CDR3 contains 12 residues. The germline CDR1 and CDR2 sequences are ENHRY and SYGVKD. V trimming: 5 bases; J trimming: 5 bases; junction bases outside the gene matches: 2. This chain's CDR3 is CAISPQGTEAFF. In DNA form, the CDR3 reads TGTGCCATCAGTCCACAGGGGACTGAAGCTTTCTTT.

J is TRBJ1-1 and V is TRBV27; D gene ambiguous. Germline CDR1 MNHEY, CDR2 SMNVEV (reference sequence). The CDR3 has 13 residues. V was trimmed by 2 bases and J by 4 bases, leaving 8 bases between them. Written as DNA, the CDR3 is TGTGCCAGCAGTTTAGAGGCGAGCACTGAAGCTTTCTTT. Its protein product is CASSLEASTEAFF.

The rearrangement joins TRBV5-1 to TRBJ1-6, with 10 bases lining up with TRBD1. CDR1 and CDR2 (germline): SGHRS, YFSETQ. The V gene end was trimmed by 4 bases and the J gene end by 7 bases; junction bases not matched to a gene: 2. This CDR3 contains 14 residues. CDR3 bases: TGCGCCAGCAGCCGGGACAGGGGAAATTCACCCCTCCACTTT. This gives the protein CASSRDRGNSPLHF.

CDR3 in DNA: TGTGCCAGCAGCCGCGACAGTGCACCCCTGCCCCAGCATTTT. Protein sequence: CASSRDSAPLPQHF. This chain links TRBV5-8 with TRBJ1-5; tentatively, D is TRBD1 (5 bases). The CDR3 totals 14 residues. V lost 4 bases and J 9 bases, leaving 17 bases between the germline ends. Per the germline V gene, CDR1 is SGHTS and CDR2 is YDEGEE.